This entry concerns a single T cell receptor beta chain. The data were obtained in a study of blood T cell repertoires in COVID-19. Study-wide context: The United States, Italy and Spain were the sources of the acute and convalescent COVID-19 samples. Sources were T cells, B-cell-depleted T cells, or PBMCs; the material itself was cDNA or gDNA.

Germline V gives CDR1 KGHSH, CDR2 LQKENI. This CDR3 has 16 residues. Trimming stripped 6 bases from V and 0 bases from J, with 17 bases between. In the original processing: The assay estimated nucleated cells by amplifying reference gene primers. Produced via immunoSEQ multiplex PCR; TCRdb's table is partial and in-frame only. V and J calls and clone size come straight from that table; D and trimming were deduced from the DNA. The repertoire consists of over 90,000 clones, with about nine tenths occurring once and the leading ten covering around 4%. V gene TRBV18 combines with J gene TRBJ1-1; D may be TRBD1 (5 bases). Sequenced material: peripheral blood. The origin of this receptor is a man aged 18 to 29 with acute or convalescent COVID-19. In nucleotides, the CDR3 is TGTGCCAGCTCCCGCCGACAGATCTCTATGAACACTGAAGCTTTCTTT. Its protein is CASSRRQISMNTEAFF.